Below, 18 T cell receptor beta chains from the same sample are listed, as sequenced in a study of shared clonotypes between healthy human individuals. Generated by immunoSEQ multiplex PCR, the TCRdb table keeps only in-frame clones and is missing some. Of more than 2 million clones listed, about 94% are singletons. Terminally differentiated effector memory CD45RA+ cells were left out of the naive CD8 fraction, which was CD45RO-negative and positively selected for CCR7. The source material was naive CD8+ T cells from PBMCs. The receptors were gathered from a man younger than 35 in good health. Some clones in this sample may be carry-over from other donors' samples.

This chain links TRBV10-1 with TRBJ2-2, with D unresolved. The CDR3 covers 14 residues. The V end lost 3 bases, the J end lost 0 bases, and 5 bases lay between the germline ends. The V gene's germline CDR1 is WNHNN and CDR2 SYGVQD (reference sequence). The CDR3 loop reads CASSENTNTGELFF. The CDR3 DNA sequence: TGCGCCAGCAGTGAAAATACGAACACCGGGGAGCTGTTTTTT.

In this sample, this clone turned up a few times. The identical CDR3 is also encoded by other nucleotide sequences in the sample. This chain uses TRBV7-9 with TRBJ1-1, with D perhaps TRBD1 (5 bases). There are 14 residues in the CDR3. Germline CDR1 SEHNR, CDR2 FQNEAQ (reference sequence). Trimming shortened V by 1 base and J by 1 base, and 7 bases separated the two germline ends. CDR3 region: CASSLGQGNTEAFF. The CDR3 region has the DNA TGTGCCAGCAGCTTAGGTCAGGGGAACACTGAAGCTTTCTTT.

V gene TRBV9 combines with J gene TRBJ2-7; 7 bases are a match to TRBD1. This CDR3 contains 14 residues. Germline trimming cut 2 bases from V and 5 bases from J; bases unmatched to any gene: 7. Per the germline V gene, CDR1 is SGDLS and CDR2 is YYNGEE. In nucleotides, the CDR3 is TGTGCCAGCAGCGTTAAGGACAGGTCCCACGAGCAGTACTTC. It encodes CASSVKDRSHEQYF.

A single count supports this clone. The chain links TRBV27 to TRBJ1-2; no definite D call. CDR1 is MNHEY and CDR2 is SMNVEV in the germline V gene (reference sequence). The CDR3 is made up of 13 amino acids. The V end lost 2 bases, the J end lost 4 bases, and 8 bases lay between the germline ends. CDR3 DNA: TGTGCCAGCAGTTTAAACAGCCCCTATGGCTACACCTTC. This gives the protein CASSLNSPYGYTF.

V usage is TRBV28 and J usage is TRBJ2-5, with D perhaps TRBD2 (5 bases). The CDR3 is 17 residues long. V lost 7 bases and J 5 bases, leaving 26 bases between the germline ends. Germline-derived CDR1 and CDR2 are MDHEN and SYDVKM. CDR3 region: CASTLPSREPESETQYF. CDR3 nucleotide sequence: TGTGCCAGCACCCTACCCTCCCGGGAACCTGAGTCGGAGACCCAGTACTTC. The variable domain in full, with the rest retrieved from reference TRBV28 and TRBJ2-5, is DVKVTQSSRYLVKRTGEKVFLECVQDMDHENMFWYRQDPGLGLRLIYFSYDVKMKEKGDIPEGYSVSREKKERFSLILESASTNQTSMYLCASTLPSREPESETQYFGPGTRLLVL.

The genes are TRBV9 and TRBJ1-2, with 7 nucleotides matching TRBD1. The V gene end was trimmed by 6 bases and the J gene end by 7 bases; junction bases not matched to a gene: 12. The germline gives CDR1 SGDLS, CDR2 YYNGEE. The CDR3 runs to 14 residues. CDR3 in amino acids: CASTPGGVMAGYTF. The DNA of the CDR3 is TGTGCCAGCACCCCAGGGGGGGTTATGGCTGGCTACACCTTC.

The chain recombines TRBV4-1 with TRBJ1-6; D may be TRBD1 (5 bases). Germline loops: CDR1 MGHRA, CDR2 YSYEKL. The CDR3 has 15 amino acids. V was shortened by 1 base and J by 5 bases, with 9 bases between the two germline ends. CDR3 loop: CASSQVQGNNSPLHF. The CDR3 nucleotides read TGCGCCAGCAGCCAAGTTCAGGGAAATAATTCACCCCTCCACTTT.

This chain uses TRBV18 with TRBJ2-7, with D hard to call. The CDR3 is made up of 16 amino acids. Per germline, CDR1 KGHSH and CDR2 LQKENI. Trimming took 3 bases from V and 2 from J, leaving 17 bases between them. CDR3 protein: CASSPDEQKPPYEQYF. CDR3 DNA sequence: TGTGCCAGCTCACCGGATGAGCAAAAGCCCCCCTACGAGCAGTACTTC.

The chain couples TRBV19 to TRBJ1-1; no clear D. The germline gives CDR1 LNHDA, CDR2 SQIVND (reference sequence). The length of the CDR3 is 14 residues. V was shortened by 3 bases and J by 0 bases, with 8 bases between the two germline ends. This CDR3 is CASSIPGMNTEAFF. CDR3 nucleotide sequence: TGTGCCAGTAGTATCCCGGGCATGAACACTGAAGCTTTCTTT.

This chain connects TRBV27 to TRBJ2-3; D ambiguous. This CDR3 is built from 15 residues. Trimming removed 1 base at V and 3 bases at J, with 11 bases between. Germline CDR1 is MNHEY and CDR2 is SMNVEV (reference sequence). DNA for the CDR3: TGTGCCAGCAGTTTATGGCTGGGTTTGACAGATACGCAGTATTTT. It is translated as CASSLWLGLTDTQYF.

The gene calls are TRBV21-1 and TRBJ1-1; the table's TRBD1 call for D was not verified on the DNA. TRBV21-1 is annotated as a pseudogene. The CDR3 sequence is 13 residues long. CDR3: CASSNRVRTEAFF. As DNA, the CDR3 is TGTGCCAGCAGCAACAGGGTTCGAACTGAAGCTTTCTTT.

As regards this clone: The same CDR3 is also encoded by other DNA sequences in this sample. This sequence joins TRBV11-2 and TRBJ1-3, with no clear D. Trimming stripped 2 bases from V and 2 bases from J, with 4 bases between. The CDR3 spans 13 residues. CDR1 SGHAT and CDR2 FQNNGV come from the germline V gene. The CDR3 region is CASSLSPGNTIYF. CDR3 bases: TGTGCCAGCAGCTTATCGCCTGGAAACACCATATATTTT.

This clone was counted a few times. The gene calls are TRBV7-9 and TRBJ2-7; 9 positions agree with TRBD1. CDR1 SEHNR and CDR2 FQNEAQ come from the germline V gene (reference sequence). CDR3 length equals 13 residues. Trimming took 8 bases from V and 5 from J; bases not matched to a gene: 7. The CDR3 reads CASPGTGNNEQYF. For the CDR3, the DNA is TGTGCCAGCCCCGGGACAGGGAACAACGAGCAGTACTTC.

The chain recombines TRBV5-1 with TRBJ1-1; no clear D gene. CDR1 and CDR2 from the germline V gene are SGHRS and YFSETQ. This CDR3 has 16 amino acids. The V end was cut by 2 bases, the J end by 5 bases, with 19 bases between. CDR3 in amino acids: CASSFFSAGIETEAFF. The CDR3, as DNA: TGCGCCAGCAGCTTTTTCTCCGCGGGGATTGAGACTGAAGCTTTCTTT.

The rearrangement uses TRBV6-7 and TRBJ2-5; no clear D. TRBV6-7 is given ORF status, its function remaining uncertain. V lost 8 bases, J lost 1 base, and 11 bases lay in between. CDR3 length: 13 amino acids. The CDR3 sequence: CASVRQLQETQYF. The CDR3, as DNA: TGTGCCAGCGTCCGGCAGCTCCAAGAGACCCAGTACTTC.

The chain recombines TRBV28 with TRBJ1-1; D gene ambiguous. The germline V gene has CDR1 MDHEN and CDR2 SYDVKM. The CDR3 covers 17 residues. V shed 6 bases and J shed 4 bases, with 24 bases lying between them. The CDR3 spells CASSLDGDPPVSTEAFF. CDR3 DNA sequence: TGTGCCAGCAGCCTCGATGGAGATCCCCCTGTAAGCACTGAAGCTTTCTTT.

This clone appeared a few times. The chain has TRBV28 and TRBJ1-5, with 8 bases that match TRBD1. Germline CDR1 reads MDHEN; CDR2 reads SYDVKM. The CDR3 loop spans 13 amino acids. J gave up 3 bases and V 6 bases, and 1 base lay outside the gene matches. This CDR3 reads CASRTGDNQPQHF. CDR3 in DNA: TGTGCCAGCAGGACAGGGGACAATCAGCCCCAGCATTTT. The full variable domain, rest sourced from reference TRBV28 and TRBJ1-5, is DVKVTQSSRYLVKRTGEKVFLECVQDMDHENMFWYRQDPGLGLRLIYFSYDVKMKEKGDIPEGYSVSREKKERFSLILESASTNQTSMYLCASRTGDNQPQHFGDGTRLSIL.

The chain uses TRBV29-1 and TRBJ2-7; no firm D call. V lost 0 bases and J lost 0, with 15 bases in between. Germline-derived CDR1 and CDR2 are SQVTM and ANQGSEA. This CDR3 has 16 residues. Written as DNA, the CDR3 is TGCAGCGTTGAAGATCGGTCGGAAAGAAGCTCCTACGAGCAGTACTTC. Protein product: CSVEDRSERSSYEQYF.